This TCR beta chain comes out of a study of blood T cell repertoires in COVID-19. Study-wide context: Researchers got acute and convalescent COVID-19 samples from the United States, Italy and Spain. From T cells, B-cell-depleted T cells, or PBMCs came the material, which was cDNA or gDNA.

The table lists this clone with a count of one. As processed by the authors: Amplification from reference gene primers served as the basis for estimated nucleated cell counts. Libraries were prepared by immunoSEQ multiplex PCR; TCRdb keeps only in-frame clonotypes and omits some of them. Clone size and the V and J calls come from that table; the DNA yielded D and trimming. The profile covers around 270,000 clones, with approximately 90% appearing a single time and roughly 5% taken by the ten largest. The sample comprised peripheral blood. This TCR came from a man aged 40-49 years with acute or convalescent COVID-19.

CDR3 region: CASSLDGTATNEKLFF. The DNA for the CDR3 is TGCGCCAGCAGCTTGGATGGGACAGCAACTAATGAAAAACTGTTTTTT. The rearrangement links TRBV5-1 to TRBJ1-4, with 7 nucleotides matching TRBD1. The V gene's germline CDR1 is SGHRS and CDR2 YFSETQ. J gave up 0 bases and V 0 bases, and 2 bases lay outside the gene matches. The CDR3 spans 16 residues.